The 10 T cell receptor beta chains below were found in one sample sequenced in a study of T cells after yellow fever vaccination. TCRdb processed the 5' RACE reads anew with MiXCR; each CDR3 protein has one entry. Altogether 150,000 to 200,000 distinct CDR3 sequences are present, 8% to 13% being singletons, with the ten largest covering about 40%. Here the sequenced sample was CD8+ T cells sorted from PBMCs, taken 15 days after the yellow fever booster vaccination. The receptors were gathered from a man aged 18 to 30 who received the YFV17D yellow fever vaccine.

This clonotype was counted a few times. The rearrangement uses TRBV6-5 and TRBJ1-4; tentative D call: TRBD1 (6 bases). Trimming removed 4 bases at V and 7 bases at J, with 16 bases between. The CDR3 loop spans 15 amino acids. The germline V gene has CDR1 MNHEY and CDR2 SVGAGI. For the CDR3, the DNA is TGTGCCAGCAGTTGGGACCCTCAGGGGAGTGAAAAACTGTTTTTT. Its protein is CASSWDPQGSEKLFF.

This clonotype was found many times. This chain links TRBV2 with TRBJ2-7; D remains unclear. Trimming took 4 bases from V and 2 from J, leaving 12 bases between them. Germline V lookup: CDR1 SNHLY, CDR2 FYNNEI. This CDR3 has 14 amino acids. CDR3 in DNA: TGTGCCAGCAGTGGAGTAGACACAACCTACGAGCAGTACTTC. The encoded protein is CASSGVDTTYEQYF.

At least ten counts were recorded for this clonotype. The V gene is TRBV7-9, the J gene TRBJ2-7, with D unclear. CDR1 is SEHNR and CDR2 is FQNEAQ in the germline V gene (reference sequence). The CDR3 length is 15 residues. Trimming left V 1 base short and J 2 bases short, with 12 bases between. This chain's CDR3 is CASSLVGGGAYEQYF. The DNA of the CDR3 is TGTGCCAGCAGCTTAGTGGGTGGTGGGGCCTACGAGCAGTACTTC.

The gene calls are TRBV27 and TRBJ2-5; D is ambiguous. Germline loops: CDR1 MNHEY, CDR2 SMNVEV (reference sequence). The CDR3 length is 13 residues. V was pared by 4 bases and J by 5 bases, with 11 bases between. CDR3 in amino acids: CASSSRSWETQYF. The CDR3 DNA reads as TGTGCCAGCAGTTCCCGGAGTTGGGAGACCCAGTACTTC.

This clonotype appeared a few times. This sequence joins TRBV30 and TRBJ2-7; 7 bases line up with TRBD2. The CDR3 contains 14 residues. Germline-derived CDR1 and CDR2 are GTSNPN and SVGIG (reference sequence). J was trimmed by 3 bases and V by 1 base; bases with no gene match: 6. Here the CDR3 DNA reads TGTGCCTGGAGTGCCGAATGGGGGGGCTACGAGCAGTACTTC. Translating gives CAWSAEWGGYEQYF.

This clonotype was picked up a small number of times. The gene calls are TRBV4-1 and TRBJ2-7; the D call may be TRBD1 or TRBD2 (5 bases each). This CDR3 is built from 16 residues. The germline V gene has CDR1 MGHRA and CDR2 YSYEKL. Deletions cut 4 bases from V and 2 bases from J, with 18 bases between. The CDR3 region is CASSLSAEGFAYEQYV. For the CDR3, the DNA is TGCGCCAGCAGCCTTTCGGCTGAGGGGTTCGCCTACGAGCAGTACGTC.

This clonotype was seen more than once but under ten times. This chain links TRBV4-1 with TRBJ2-3; 8 bases line up with TRBD2. After removal of 9 bases from V and 0 bases from J, the junction contained 8 bases not matched to a gene. The germline gives CDR1 MGHRA, CDR2 YSYEKL. The length of the CDR3 is 15 residues. CDR3 region: CASKKRGTSTDTQYF. For the CDR3, the DNA is TGCGCCAGTAAAAAGCGGGGGACTAGCACAGATACGCAGTATTTT.

In its sample, this clonotype was seen a few times. The CDR3 spells CASSLALVAYNEQFF. CDR3 nucleotides: TGTGCCAGCAGCTTAGCCCTTGTGGCCTACAATGAGCAGTTCTTC. V usage is TRBV7-2 and J usage is TRBJ2-1; D ambiguous. Germline V gene lookup returns CDR1 SGHTA and CDR2 FQGNSA. This CDR3 spans 15 amino acids. The V end was cut by 0 bases, the J end by 2 bases, with 8 bases between.

This clonotype was seen a handful of times. The genes are TRBV14 and TRBJ1-3; D possibly corresponds to TRBD1 (5 bases). V lost 5 bases and J 1 base, leaving 12 bases between the germline ends. Germline values: CDR1 SGHDN, CDR2 FVKESK. This CDR3 has 15 amino acids. CDR3 protein: CASSVGTVSGNTIYF. CDR3 in DNA: TGTGCCAGCAGCGTTGGGACTGTTTCTGGAAACACCATATATTTT.

This clonotype has a handful of counts. The chain combines TRBV7-6 with TRBJ2-3; 11 bases map to TRBD2. The CDR3 covers 17 residues. Losses at the gene ends were 2 bases for V and 3 bases for J; bases not matched to a gene: 7. The germline gives CDR1 SGHVS, CDR2 FNYEAQ. For the CDR3, the DNA is TGTGCCAGCAGCTTAAATAGCGGGGGGGTTGCTACAGATACGCAGTATTTT. Translation gives CASSLNSGGVATDTQYF. The entire variable domain, with the rest obtained from reference TRBV7-6 and TRBJ2-3, is as follows: GAGVSQSPRYKVTKRGQDVALRCDPISGHVSLYWYRQALGQGPEFLTYFNYEAQQDKSGLPNDRFSAERPEGSISTLTIQRTEQRDSAMYRCASSLNSGGVATDTQYFGPGTRLTVL.